These 17 T cell receptor beta chains originate from one sample sequenced in a study of T cell repertoires in cytomegalovirus infection. These receptors' antigens are unknown. Each CDR3 protein is one row after TCRdb ran MiXCR on the reads. The sample comprises about 900,000 distinct CDR3 sequences, roughly a third of which are singletons, and 13% rests with the top ten. This sample comprised cultured CD8+ T cells from PBMCs, obtained from culture after CMV antigen stimulation. These receptors all come from a human donor in good health (CMV status not recorded). Some clones in this sample may be carry-over from other donors' samples.

This clonotype appeared many times. The J gene is TRBJ2-3, the V gene TRBV9; TRBD1 agrees at 9 bases. Germline trimming cut 0 bases from V and 4 bases from J; bases unmatched to any gene: 9. The CDR3 has 17 residues. Germline values: CDR1 SGDLS, CDR2 YYNGEE. For the CDR3, the DNA is TGTGCCAGCAGCGTAGGGTCACAGGGGGCGAGCTCAGATACGCAGTATTTT. Translation gives CASSVGSQGASSDTQYF.

Only a few counts were recorded for this clonotype. The chain combines TRBV7-6 with TRBJ1-4, with 9 bases lining up with TRBD1. CDR3 length equals 13 residues. After removal of 5 bases from V and 14 bases from J, the junction contained 9 bases not matched to a gene. The germline CDR1 and CDR2 sequences are SGHVS and FNYEAQ. CDR3 nucleotide sequence: TGTGCCAGCAGCGCGGGACAGGGCCGCGGCCTGTTTTTT. Translation: CASSAGQGRGLFF.

This clonotype was seen a handful of times. The chain couples TRBV4-1 to TRBJ2-1; either TRBD1 or TRBD2 may fit D (5 bases each). Germline V CDR1 and CDR2: MGHRA, YSYEKL. The CDR3 length is 18 residues. V lost 0 bases to trimming and J lost 7 bases, with 22 bases between them. CDR3 DNA sequence: TGCGCCAGCAGCCAAGACCCCGAGGGGAATAGTTTAGAGAATGAGCAGTTCTTC. Encoded protein: CASSQDPEGNSLENEQFF.

CDR3 sequence (DNA): TGTGCCAGCAGTTTAACTAGCTTCTACAATGAGCAGTTCTTC. It is translated as CASSLTSFYNEQFF. The chain couples TRBV12-3 or TRBV12-4 to TRBJ2-1; perhaps TRBD2 as D (6 bases). This CDR3 is built from 14 residues. Trimming took off 2 bases at V and 3 bases at J, with 8 bases between the two ends.

This clonotype showed up many times. At one end, the junction sequence differs from germline, possibly due to a read error. The CDR3 loop reads CASSLGSSGANVLTF. CDR3 DNA: TGTGCCAGCAGTTTAGGGAGCTCTGGGGCCAACGTCCTGACTTTC. This chain connects TRBV7-9 to TRBJ2-6, with D possibly TRBD2 on 5 matching bases. This CDR3 is 15 amino acids long. The germline CDR1 and CDR2 sequences are SEHNR and FQNEAQ (reference sequence).

The chain links TRBV4-2 to TRBJ2-1; 11 bases agree with TRBD2. Unmatched junction bases numbered 6, after V lost 2 bases and J lost 9 bases. The CDR3 is made up of 15 amino acids. CDR1 and CDR2 from the germline V gene are LGHNA and YNFKEQ. CDR3 loop: CASSQLAGGSIEQFF. The CDR3 DNA sequence: TGTGCCAGCAGCCAACTAGCGGGGGGTTCGATTGAGCAGTTCTTC.

The chain uses TRBV4-2 and TRBJ2-5; TRBD2 aligns across 11 bases. J gave up 1 base and V 3 bases, and 4 bases lay outside the gene matches. The CDR3 consists of 16 residues. The V gene's germline CDR1 is LGHNA and CDR2 YNFKEQ. As DNA, the CDR3 is TGTGCCAGCAGCCAGGAACTAGCGGGGGCCCAAGAGACCCAGTACTTC. It specifies CASSQELAGAQETQYF.

This clonotype appeared many times. The DNA of the CDR3 is TGTGCCAGCAGCTTAAGGTTGGGCGGCGAGGAGCAGTACTTC. Translated, it gives CASSLRLGGEEQYF. This chain links TRBV7-6 with TRBJ2-7, with no clear D. The germline CDR1 and CDR2 sequences are SGHVS and FNYEAQ. Trimming removed 2 bases at V and 7 bases at J, with 15 bases between. This CDR3 has 14 amino acids. Full variable domain (missing parts from reference TRBV7-6 and TRBJ2-7): GAGVSQSPRYKVTKRGQDVALRCDPISGHVSLYWYRQALGQGPEFLTYFNYEAQQDKSGLPNDRFSAERPEGSISTLTIQRTEQRDSAMYRCASSLRLGGEEQYFGPGTRLTVT.

This clonotype occurred many times. The chain couples TRBV7-9 to TRBJ1-1, with D possibly matching TRBD1 (6 bases). Germline V CDR1 and CDR2: SEHNR, FQNEAQ (reference sequence). V was trimmed by 5 bases and J by 1 base, leaving 17 bases between them. The CDR3 consists of 16 residues. The CDR3 nucleotides are TGTGCCAGCAGCGACCCCCGAGAGACAGGGAACACTGAAGCTTTCTTT. It is translated as CASSDPRETGNTEAFF.

This clonotype was seen at least ten times. The genes are TRBV7-2 and TRBJ2-1, with 9 bases lining up with TRBD2. J gave up 0 bases and V 5 bases, and 5 bases lay outside the gene matches. This CDR3 region has 16 residues. From germline, CDR1 is SGHTA and CDR2 FQGNSA. The CDR3 DNA reads TGTGCCAGCAGCCCTCTAGCGGGGAGCTCCTACAATGAGCAGTTCTTC. Amino acids: CASSPLAGSSYNEQFF.

V usage is TRBV24-1 and J usage is TRBJ1-2; 10 nucleotides line up with TRBD1. The CDR3 is 15 residues long. After removal of 4 bases from V and 2 bases from J, the junction contained 3 bases not matched to a gene. Germline V gene lookup returns CDR1 KGHDR and CDR2 SFDVKD. CDR3 DNA: TGTGCCACCAGTGACCGGACAGGGGGGAACTATGGCTACACCTTC. This sequence encodes CATSDRTGGNYGYTF.

This clonotype was seen more than once but under ten times. J is TRBJ1-6 and V is TRBV7-9; D call uncertain. This CDR3 comprises 15 residues. CDR1 and CDR2 (germline): SEHNR, FQNEAQ (reference sequence). Trimming shortened V by 4 bases and J by 10 bases, and 17 bases separated the two germline ends. The CDR3 DNA is TGTGCCAGCAGCTCCCCGGGAGGGATAGGATCACCCCTCCACTTT. This encodes CASSSPGGIGSPLHF.

J is TRBJ2-5 and V is TRBV2, with D tentatively TRBD1 (6 bases). This CDR3 spans 14 amino acids. Germline V CDR1 and CDR2: SNHLY, FYNNEI. Trimming cost V 4 bases and J 5 bases, with 14 bases left between them. DNA for the CDR3: TGTGCCAGCAGTGGTCAGGGGCGCTGGGAGACCCAGTACTTC. Its translation: CASSGQGRWETQYF.

J is TRBJ1-2 and V is TRBV27; a possible D gene is TRBD1 (6 bases). The V gene lost 3 bases and the J gene lost 6 bases, with 11 bases spanning the gap. Per germline, CDR1 MNHEY and CDR2 SMNVEV (reference sequence). The length of the CDR3 is 13 residues. For the CDR3, the DNA is TGTGCCAGCAGTTTCTCGGGGGCGGATGGCTACACCTTC. This sequence encodes CASSFSGADGYTF.

This sequence joins TRBV6-2 or TRBV6-3 and TRBJ1-5, with D maybe TRBD1 (6 bases). The length of the CDR3 is 14 residues. The germline gives CDR1 MNHEY, CDR2 SVGEGT. Trimming left V 5 bases short and J 7 bases short, with 15 bases between. The CDR3 DNA sequence: TGTGCCAGCAGTACAGGGACACCTTGGCAGCCCCAGCATTTT. This translates into CASSTGTPWQPQHF.

Concerning this clonotype: A clone one base away is much larger, so this may be a read error. J is TRBJ2-1 and V is TRBV12-3 or TRBV12-4; no clear D. CDR3 length: 16 amino acids. Trimming pared 6 bases from V and 4 bases from J, leaving 19 bases between. The DNA of the CDR3 is TGTGCCAGCAGATTAAGGTGGCAGGCAGCTTACAATGAGCAGTTCTTC. Translated: CASRLRWQAAYNEQFF.

This clonotype was observed a handful of times. The V call is TRBV10-3, the J call TRBJ2-3; 10 nucleotides agree with TRBD2. Germline-derived CDR1 and CDR2 are ENHRY and SYGVKD. V dropped 6 bases and J dropped 0; count of bases not matched to a gene: 6. The CDR3 covers 16 residues. CDR3 coding DNA: TGTGCCATCAGGTACAAACTAGCGGGGAGCACAGATACGCAGTATTTT. Translated: CAIRYKLAGSTDTQYF.